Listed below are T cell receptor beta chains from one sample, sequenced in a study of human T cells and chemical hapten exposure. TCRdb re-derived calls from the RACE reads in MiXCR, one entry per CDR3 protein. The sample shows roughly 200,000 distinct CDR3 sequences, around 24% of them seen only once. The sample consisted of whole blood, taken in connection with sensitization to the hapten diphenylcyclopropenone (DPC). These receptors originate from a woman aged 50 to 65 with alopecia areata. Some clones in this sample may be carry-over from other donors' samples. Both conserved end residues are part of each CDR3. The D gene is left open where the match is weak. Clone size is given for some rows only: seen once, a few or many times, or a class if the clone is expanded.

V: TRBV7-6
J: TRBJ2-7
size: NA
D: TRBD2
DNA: TGTGCCAGCAGCTTACTAGCGGGAGCAGGAGAGCAGTACTTC
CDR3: CASSLLAGAGEQYF

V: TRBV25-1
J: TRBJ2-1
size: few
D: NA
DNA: TGTGCCAGCACCGACTTCTCCTACAATGAGCAGTTCTTC
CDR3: CASTDFSYNEQFF

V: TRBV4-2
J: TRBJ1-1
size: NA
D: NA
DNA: TGTGCCAGCAGCCAAGATCTCTTAATGAGGGAAGCTTTCTTT
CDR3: CASSQDLLMREAFF

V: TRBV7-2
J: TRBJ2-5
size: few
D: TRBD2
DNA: TGTGCCAGCAGTTCTAGCGGGACCCTCCAGGAGACCCAGTACTTC
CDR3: CASSSSGTLQETQYF

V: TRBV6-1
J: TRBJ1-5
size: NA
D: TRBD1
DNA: TGTGCCAGCAGGTCGACAGGGCGGCACAATCAGCCCCAGCATTTT
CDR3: CASRSTGRHNQPQHF

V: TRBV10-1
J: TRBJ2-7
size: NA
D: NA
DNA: TGCGCCAGCAGTGAGTCTATGGGGTTGCAGTACTTC
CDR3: CASSESMGLQYF

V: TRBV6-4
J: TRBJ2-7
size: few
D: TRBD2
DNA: TGTGCCAGCAGCAAACTAGCGGGAGACTACGAGCAGTACTTC
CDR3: CASSKLAGDYEQYF

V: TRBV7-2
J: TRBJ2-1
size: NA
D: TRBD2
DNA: TGTGCCAGCAGCTACTCTAGCGGGAGTGGGAATGAGCAGTTCTTC
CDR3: CASSYSSGSGNEQFF

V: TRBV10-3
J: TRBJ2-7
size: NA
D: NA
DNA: TGTGCCATCAGTGGTTATGACAGCTCCTACGAGCAGTACTTC
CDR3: CAISGYDSSYEQYF

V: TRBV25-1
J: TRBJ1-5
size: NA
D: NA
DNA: TGTGCCAGCAGTGAATCGGGAGGGGAACAGCCCCAGCATTTT
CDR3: CASSESGGEQPQHF

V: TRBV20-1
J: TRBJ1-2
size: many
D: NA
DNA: TGCAGTGCTAGAGATGCGCAGACACAGAACTATGGCTACACCTTC
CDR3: CSARDAQTQNYGYTF

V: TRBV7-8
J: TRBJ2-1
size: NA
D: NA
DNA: TGTGCCAGCACCCCCCGACGTGTAGCCCAGAATGAGCAGTTCTTC
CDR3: CASTPRRVAQNEQFF

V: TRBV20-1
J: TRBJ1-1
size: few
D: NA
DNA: TGCAGTGCTCCGACCCCAGGGTCCACTGAAGCTTTCTTT
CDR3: CSAPTPGSTEAFF

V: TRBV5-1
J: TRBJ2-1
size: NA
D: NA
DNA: TGCGCCAGCAGCATATTGGCTGACGGAGAGCAGTTCTTC
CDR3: CASSILADGEQFF

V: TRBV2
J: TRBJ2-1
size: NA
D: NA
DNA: TGTGCCAGCAGCGGGGACCCACCGGGGGACAATGAGCAGTTCTTC
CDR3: CASSGDPPGDNEQFF

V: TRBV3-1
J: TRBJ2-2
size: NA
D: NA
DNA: TGTGCCAGCAGCCCCCCGGGTAGCGGAACGACCGGGGAGCTGTTTTTT
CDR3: CASSPPGSGTTGELFF

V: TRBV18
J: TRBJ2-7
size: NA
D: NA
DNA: TGTGCCAGCTCACATGACCCTGGCAAGCAGTACTTC
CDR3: CASSHDPGKQYF

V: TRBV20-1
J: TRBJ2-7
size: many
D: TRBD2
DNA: TGCAGTGCTAGTTCTAGCGGGATGATTTACGAGCAGTACTTC
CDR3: CSASSSGMIYEQYF

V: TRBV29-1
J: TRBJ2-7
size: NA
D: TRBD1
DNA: TGCAGCATCACACCGGGACAGGGAAAAGACGAGCAGTACTTC
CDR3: CSITPGQGKDEQYF

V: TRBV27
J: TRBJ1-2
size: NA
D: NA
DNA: TGTGCCAGCAAGTTGGCAGGAGGCTATGGCTACACCTTC
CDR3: CASKLAGGYGYTF

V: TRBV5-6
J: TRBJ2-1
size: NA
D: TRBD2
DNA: TGTGCCAGCAGCTTCGGCCTAGCGGACAATGAGCAGTTCTTC
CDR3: CASSFGLADNEQFF

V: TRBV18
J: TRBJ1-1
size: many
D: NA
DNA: TGTGCCAGCTCACCGGACATGAACACTGAAGCTTTCTTT
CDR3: CASSPDMNTEAFF

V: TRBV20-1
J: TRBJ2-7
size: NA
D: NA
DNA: TGCAGTGCTAGAGAAGCAGGCCGGGTCTACGAGCAGTACTTC
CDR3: CSAREAGRVYEQYF

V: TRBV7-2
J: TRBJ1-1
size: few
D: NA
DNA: TGTGCCAGCAGCTTTAGACAGGCTATGAACACTGAAGCTTTCTTT
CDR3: CASSFRQAMNTEAFF

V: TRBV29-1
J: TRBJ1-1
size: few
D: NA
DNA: TGCAGCGTTGAAGCAGCACAGAGAGCTTTCTTT
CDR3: CSVEAAQRAFF

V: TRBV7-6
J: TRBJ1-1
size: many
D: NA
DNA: TGTGCCAGCAGCTTTTTTGGGGGGCAGAATACGAACACTGAAGCTTTCTTT
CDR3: CASSFFGGQNTNTEAFF

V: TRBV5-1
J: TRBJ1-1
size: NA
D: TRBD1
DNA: TGCGCCAGCAGCTTAACGGGACAGGGGATTAGCACTGAAGCTTTCTTT
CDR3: CASSLTGQGISTEAFF

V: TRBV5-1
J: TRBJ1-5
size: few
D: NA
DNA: TGCGCCAGCAGCTTGGAGGGGAATAGCAATCAGCCCCAGCATTTT
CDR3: CASSLEGNSNQPQHF

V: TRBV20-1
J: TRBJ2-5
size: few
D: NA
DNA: TGCAGTGCTAGCAGGGCAAACCCTGGGGAACAAGAGACCCAGTACTTC
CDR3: CSASRANPGEQETQYF

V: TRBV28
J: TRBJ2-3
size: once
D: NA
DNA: TGTGCCAGCAGCTTTAGCGGTTCAGGGCGTACGCAGTATTTT
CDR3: CASSFSGSGRTQYF

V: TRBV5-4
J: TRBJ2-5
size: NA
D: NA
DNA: TGTGCCAGCAGCGGATCAGGGGAGGTGGAGACCCAGTACTTC
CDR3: CASSGSGEVETQYF

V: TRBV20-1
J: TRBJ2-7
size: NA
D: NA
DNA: TGCAGTGCCCGGCCTTTGGGTTACGAGCAGTACTTC
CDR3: CSARPLGYEQYF

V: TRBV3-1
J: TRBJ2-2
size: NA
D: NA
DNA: TGTGCCAGCAGCCAAGCGGTTTCGGGGGACACCGGGGAGCTGTTTTTT
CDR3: CASSQAVSGDTGELFF

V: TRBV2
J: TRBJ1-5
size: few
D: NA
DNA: TGTGCCAGCAGTGGGGCTTCTGGGAATTTAGGCCAGCATTTT
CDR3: CASSGASGNLGQHF

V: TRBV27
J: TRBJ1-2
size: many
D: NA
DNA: TGTGCCAGCAGTCCCACACAGGGAGGTATTCGTGGCTACACCTTC
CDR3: CASSPTQGGIRGYTF

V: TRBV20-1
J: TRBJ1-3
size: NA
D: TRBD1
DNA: TGCAGTGCTAGCGCCCCCGACAGGGGGCTAGGAAACACCATATATTTT
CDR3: CSASAPDRGLGNTIYF

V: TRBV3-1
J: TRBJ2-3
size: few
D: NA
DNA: TGTGCCAGCAGCCATCTAGCTGTAGATACGCAGTATTTT
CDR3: CASSHLAVDTQYF

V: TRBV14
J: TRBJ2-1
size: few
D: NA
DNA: TGTGCCAGCAACATCTCCTACAATGAGCAGTTCTTC
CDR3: CASNISYNEQFF

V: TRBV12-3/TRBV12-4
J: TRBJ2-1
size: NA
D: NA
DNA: TGTGCCAGCAGACCCCAGGGGAGCTCCTACAATGAGCAGTTCTTC
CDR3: CASRPQGSSYNEQFF

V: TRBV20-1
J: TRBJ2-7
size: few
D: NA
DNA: TGCAGTGCTATCCCTCAAATACCGGGACACTACTACGAGCAGTACTTC
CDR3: CSAIPQIPGHYYEQYF

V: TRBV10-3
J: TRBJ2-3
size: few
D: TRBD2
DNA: TGTGCCATCAGTCCACGGACTAGCGGGGCCACAGATACGCAGTATTTT
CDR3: CAISPRTSGATDTQYF

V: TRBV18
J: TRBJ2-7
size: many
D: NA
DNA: TGTGCCAGCTCACCACCAGAACAGACCTTTACCTACGAGCAGTACTTC
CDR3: CASSPPEQTFTYEQYF

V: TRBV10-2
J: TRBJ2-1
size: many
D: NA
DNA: TGCGCCAGCAGTACCGAGGGGTACAATGAGCAGTTCTTC
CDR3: CASSTEGYNEQFF

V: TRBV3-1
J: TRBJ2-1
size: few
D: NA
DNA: TGTGCCAGCAGCCATAGTCCGCGACCTTATAACTACAATGAGCAGTTCTTC
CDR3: CASSHSPRPYNYNEQFF

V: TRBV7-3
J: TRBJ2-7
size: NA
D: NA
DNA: TGTGCCAGCAGCCCTCGACCGGGCGAGCAGTACTTC
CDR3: CASSPRPGEQYF

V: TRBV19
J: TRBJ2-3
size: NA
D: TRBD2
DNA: TGTGCCAGTAGTACGACTAGCGGGAGGACAGATACGCAGTATTTT
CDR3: CASSTTSGRTDTQYF

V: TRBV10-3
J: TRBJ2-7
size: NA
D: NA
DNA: TGTGCCATCAGTGAGTCGGGTCCGGGAAGGTCCCCCTACGAGCAGTACTTC
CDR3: CAISESGPGRSPYEQYF

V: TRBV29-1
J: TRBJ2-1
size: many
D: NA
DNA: TGCAGCGTCGGGTCTAGCGACAGCTCCTACAATGAGCAGTTCTTC
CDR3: CSVGSSDSSYNEQFF

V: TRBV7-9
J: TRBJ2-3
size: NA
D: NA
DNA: TGTGCCAGCAGCCCTGTATCCCAGCACAGGGCTCGCACAGATACGCAGTATTTT
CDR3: CASSPVSQHRARTDTQYF

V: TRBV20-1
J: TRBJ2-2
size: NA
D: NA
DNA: TGCAGTGCTAGGCACCCCCCGGACAGAAACGCGAACACCGGGGAGCTGTTTTTT
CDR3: CSARHPPDRNANTGELFF

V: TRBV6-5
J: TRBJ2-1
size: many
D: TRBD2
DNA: TGTGCCAGCAGATTCCCCGGGAGGGACAATGAGCAGTTCTTC
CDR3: CASRFPGRDNEQFF

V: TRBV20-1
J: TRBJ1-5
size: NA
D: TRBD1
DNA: TGCAGTGCCGGTAGACAGGGAGATCAGCCCCAGCATTTT
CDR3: CSAGRQGDQPQHF

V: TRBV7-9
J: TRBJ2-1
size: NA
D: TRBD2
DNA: TGTGCCAGCAGCTGGCCGGGACTAGCGGTGGATGAGCAGTTCTTC
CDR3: CASSWPGLAVDEQFF